What follows are 22 T cell receptor beta chains derived from one specimen sequenced in a study of shared clonotypes between healthy human individuals. This table comes from immunoSEQ multiplex PCR, and its TCRdb copy is limited to in-frame clones, with some not included. The top ten clones hold 0.4% to 0.55% of a sample with over a million clones, around 98% of them seen once. Sequenced: naive CD4+ T cells sorted from blood. Subset noted: CD45RA+ positively selected. Source of these receptors: a man aged 25 to 40 in good health.

The DNA for the CDR3 is TGCGCCAGCAGCGACGGGGGTAGCGGGAGTGGTGAGCAGTTCTTC. Translation gives CASSDGGSGSGEQFF. The chain couples TRBV5-1 to TRBJ2-1, with 9 bases matching TRBD2. J gave up 9 bases and V 4 bases, and 11 bases lay outside the gene matches. The CDR3 spans 15 residues. The germline V gene encodes CDR1 SGHRS and CDR2 YFSETQ.

This chain joins TRBV18 and TRBJ1-5, with D hard to call. Germline V gives CDR1 KGHSH, CDR2 LQKENI. The CDR3 totals 15 residues. The V end was cut by 2 bases, the J end by 2 bases, with 10 bases between. The CDR3 region is CASSPAERGNQPQHF. CDR3 coding DNA: TGTGCCAGCTCACCAGCGGAACGGGGCAATCAGCCCCAGCATTTT.

This sequence joins TRBV5-1 and TRBJ1-2; a weak D match, TRBD1 (6 bases). The germline V gene encodes CDR1 SGHRS and CDR2 YFSETQ. Between the trimmed V and J ends, which lost 4 bases and 0 bases, there was a span of 10 bases. CDR3 length: 14 residues. Here the CDR3 DNA reads TGCGCCAGCAGCGTCGAGGGGGCTAACTATGGCTACACCTTC. Its translation is CASSVEGANYGYTF. The whole variable domain, filled in from reference TRBV5-1 and TRBJ1-2, reads KAGVTQTPRYLIKTRGQQVTLSCSPISGHRSVSWYQQTPGQGLQFLFEYFSETQRNKGNFPGRFSGRQFSNSRSEMNVSTLELGDSALYLCASSVEGANYGYTFGSGTRLTVV.

The chain has TRBV25-1 and TRBJ2-5; D not certain. CDR3 length equals 11 residues. Germline V gives CDR1 MGHDK, CDR2 SYGVNS. Trimming removed 5 bases from V and 5 bases from J, with 6 bases in between. The CDR3 loop is CASSTGETQYF. CDR3 in DNA: TGTGCCAGCAGTACTGGTGAGACCCAGTACTTC.

V gene TRBV19 combines with J gene TRBJ1-5; 8 positions match TRBD1. From germline, CDR1 is LNHDA and CDR2 SQIVND (reference sequence). V dropped 5 bases and J dropped 9; count of bases not matched to a gene: 12. There are 15 residues in the CDR3. CDR3 in DNA: TGTGCCAGTAGTGCCCATTCAGGGGGCGACGGGCCCCAGCATTTT. Its protein product is CASSAHSGGDGPQHF.

The V gene is TRBV30, the J gene TRBJ2-7; 9 bases line up with TRBD1. The germline V gene encodes CDR1 GTSNPN and CDR2 SVGIG (reference sequence). The CDR3 sequence is 14 residues long. Unmatched junction bases numbered 5, after V lost 2 bases and J lost 3 bases. Here the CDR3 DNA reads TGTGCCTGGAGTACCGGGACAGGGAGCTACGAGCAGTACTTC. Translating it yields CAWSTGTGSYEQYF.

This chain links TRBV5-1 with TRBJ2-1; a possible D gene is TRBD1 (6 bases). Looked up from germline, CDR1 is SGHRS and CDR2 is YFSETQ. CDR3 length: 12 residues. Trimming left V 3 bases short and J 9 bases short, with 10 bases between. The CDR3 region has the DNA TGCGCCAGCAGCTCACAGGGTGTTGAGCAGTTCTTC. Encoded protein: CASSSQGVEQFF. The entire variable domain, with the rest obtained from reference TRBV5-1 and TRBJ2-1, is as follows: KAGVTQTPRYLIKTRGQQVTLSCSPISGHRSVSWYQQTPGQGLQFLFEYFSETQRNKGNFPGRFSGRQFSNSRSEMNVSTLELGDSALYLCASSSQGVEQFFGPGTRLTVL.

The chain is built from TRBV4-1 and TRBJ2-3; D remains unclear. Germline-derived CDR1 and CDR2 are MGHRA and YSYEKL. V gave up 4 bases and J gave up 4 bases, with 15 bases separating them. CDR3 length: 15 residues. Here the CDR3 DNA reads TGCGCCAGCAGCCCTCGTTATATGGGCCCAGATACGCAGTATTTT. This codes for CASSPRYMGPDTQYF.

In regard to this clone: The identical CDR3 is also encoded by other nucleotide sequences in the sample. This chain uses TRBV7-2 with TRBJ2-1; possible D gene TRBD1, 5 bases. Per germline, CDR1 SGHTA and CDR2 FQGNSA. The germline V and J ends were trimmed by 1 base and 9 bases, with 10 bases remaining between them. CDR3 length: 13 residues. This CDR3 is CASSLERGAEQFF. The CDR3 DNA reads as TGTGCCAGCAGCTTAGAAAGGGGTGCTGAGCAGTTCTTC.

This sequence joins TRBV7-2 and TRBJ2-1; weak D call: TRBD1 (6 bases). CDR1 is SGHTA and CDR2 is FQGNSA in the germline V gene. The CDR3 totals 14 residues. V lost 1 base, J lost 6 bases, and 10 bases lay in between. The CDR3 spells CASSLEGDVNEQFF. DNA of the CDR3: TGTGCCAGCAGCTTAGAGGGGGACGTCAATGAGCAGTTCTTC.

The chain joins TRBV27 to TRBJ1-2; 8 positions match TRBD1. Germline V gene lookup returns CDR1 MNHEY and CDR2 SMNVEV (reference sequence). The junction had 6 bases not matched to a gene; V was cut back by 2 bases and J by 4 bases. The CDR3 is 15 amino acids. This CDR3 is CASSLGFGQGYGYTF. The DNA of the CDR3 is TGTGCCAGCAGTTTAGGGTTCGGACAGGGCTATGGCTACACCTTC.

The genes are TRBV7-2 and TRBJ1-1; D is perhaps TRBD1 (6 bases). Germline V gene lookup returns CDR1 SGHTA and CDR2 FQGNSA. The CDR3 length is 15 residues. Trimming cost V 5 bases and J 2 bases, with 15 bases left between them. CDR3 nucleotide sequence: TGTGCCAGCAGCCCGGGGGCAGGCCAAAACACTGAAGCTTTCTTT. Its translation is CASSPGAGQNTEAFF.

The chain recombines TRBV5-1 with TRBJ2-3; TRBD2 aligns across 8 bases. The V gene's germline CDR1 is SGHRS and CDR2 YFSETQ. The junction had 13 bases not matched to a gene; V was cut back by 4 bases and J by 3 bases. The CDR3 has 17 amino acids. This chain's CDR3 is CASSRITSGRGTDTQYF. The CDR3 DNA sequence: TGCGCCAGCAGCCGCATTACGAGCGGGAGAGGGACAGATACGCAGTATTTT. The full variable domain, with the rest looked up from reference TRBV5-1 and TRBJ2-3, is KAGVTQTPRYLIKTRGQQVTLSCSPISGHRSVSWYQQTPGQGLQFLFEYFSETQRNKGNFPGRFSGRQFSNSRSEMNVSTLELGDSALYLCASSRITSGRGTDTQYFGPGTRLTVL.

In regard to this clone: The sample contains more than one DNA sequence encoding this CDR3. V and J are TRBV6-5 and TRBJ2-1, with 11 bases identical to TRBD2. The germline V gene has CDR1 MNHEY and CDR2 SVGAGI. The CDR3 totals 16 residues. V shed 2 bases and J 2 bases; nucleotides not matched to a gene: 2. The CDR3 DNA is TGTGCCAGCAGTTACCAGACTAGCGGGGCCTACAATGAGCAGTTCTTC. Translated: CASSYQTSGAYNEQFF.

This rearrangement joins TRBV25-1 to TRBJ1-5; D call uncertain. V was pared by 4 bases and J by 6 bases, with 7 bases between. The germline CDR1 and CDR2 sequences are MGHDK and SYGVNS. This CDR3 has 12 residues. The CDR3 DNA is TGTGCCAGCAGTGCACTAGGTCAGCCCCAGCATTTT. Translating gives CASSALGQPQHF.

This clone was picked up a small number of times. The J gene is TRBJ2-2, the V gene TRBV5-5; D unresolved. This CDR3 contains 13 residues. V gave up 2 bases and J gave up 5 bases, with 7 bases separating them. In germline, CDR1 is SGHKS, CDR2 YYEKEE (reference sequence). DNA of the CDR3: TGTGCCAGCAGCTTCGGATCGACCGGGGAGCTGTTTTTT. Its translation is CASSFGSTGELFF.

The V call is TRBV5-1, the J call TRBJ2-5; 12 bases agree with TRBD2. Unmatched junction bases numbered 5, after V lost 0 bases and J lost 5 bases. The CDR3 has 16 amino acids. Germline CDR1 SGHRS, CDR2 YFSETQ. CDR3 protein: CASSLGLAGDRETQYF. The CDR3 region has the DNA TGCGCCAGCAGCTTGGGACTAGCGGGAGACCGGGAGACCCAGTACTTC.

This chain links TRBV2 with TRBJ2-1, with TRBD1 identical over 7 bases. Germline loops: CDR1 SNHLY, CDR2 FYNNEI. V lost 6 bases and J lost 6; bases outside the gene matches: 2. The CDR3 contains 12 residues. The CDR3, as DNA: TGTGCCAGCAGCGGACAGGTCAATGAGCAGTTCTTC. Translating gives CASSGQVNEQFF.

The sample holds one count of this clone. The chain combines TRBV5-4 with TRBJ2-7; a possible D gene is TRBD2 (6 bases). The germline gives CDR1 SGHNT, CDR2 YYREEE (reference sequence). This CDR3 region has 16 residues. V was trimmed by 3 bases and J by 3 bases, leaving 19 bases between them. The CDR3 protein is CASSWHSGGVGYEQYF. CDR3 nucleotides: TGTGCCAGCAGCTGGCACTCAGGAGGGGTAGGCTACGAGCAGTACTTC.

The chain joins TRBV2 to TRBJ2-3; 7 bases agree with TRBD2. The CDR3 consists of 13 residues. In germline, CDR1 is SNHLY, CDR2 FYNNEI. V shed 8 bases, J shed 6 bases, and the junction held 8 bases outside the gene matches. The CDR3 DNA follows: TGTGCCAGCGCCAGGGAGGGTCCGGATACGCAGTATTTT. It codes for CASAREGPDTQYF. Together with reference TRBV2 and TRBJ2-3, the CDR3 gives the full variable domain: EPEVTQTPSHQVTQMGQEVILRCVPISNHLYFYWYRQILGQKVEFLVSFYNNEISEKSEIFDDQFSVERPDGSNFTLKIRSTKLEDSAMYFCASAREGPDTQYFGPGTRLTVL.

A single count supports this clone. The rearrangement uses TRBV5-6 and TRBJ2-1; 12 nucleotides agree with TRBD2. Germline V CDR1 and CDR2: SGHDT, YYEEEE. This CDR3 has 15 amino acids. V lost 4 bases, J lost 12 bases, and 11 bases stayed unmatched. The CDR3 DNA sequence: TGTGCCAGCAGCAACGGACTAGCGGGGACGAGTCGGCAGTTCTTC. This gives the protein CASSNGLAGTSRQFF.

The rearrangement uses TRBV2 and TRBJ2-7; tentatively, D is TRBD1 or TRBD2 (5 bases each). The V end was cut by 8 bases, the J end by 3 bases, with 8 bases between. The germline gives CDR1 SNHLY, CDR2 FYNNEI. There are 11 residues in the CDR3. For the CDR3, the DNA is TGTGCCAGCGGGACGGTCTACGAGCAGTACTTC. Its translation is CASGTVYEQYF.